This entry is about one TCR beta chain. Its cognate antigen is unknown. This record belongs to a study of OX40 agonist ivuxolimab in advanced cancers. Findings and limits, study-wide: The mean number of expanded clones was higher in CD8+ T cells than in CD4+.

This table comes from immunoSEQ multiplex PCR, and its TCRdb copy is limited to in-frame clones, with some not included. The table records 35,000 to 55,000 clones, around nine tenths of them present only once. This CDR3 region has 15 residues. Germline loops: CDR1 MDHEN, CDR2 SYDVKM. V shed 3 bases, J shed 5 bases, and the junction held 9 bases outside the gene matches. The material sequenced was CD4+ or CD8+ T cells sorted from blood, taken in a trial of the OX40 agonist ivuxolimab. The sequence was collected from an adult with an advanced solid tumor such as melanoma, head and neck, liver or kidney cancer. The J gene is TRBJ2-5, the V gene TRBV28; 7 positions match TRBD2. The CDR3 protein is CASSFHLLGGETQYF. The CDR3 bases are TGTGCCAGCAGTTTCCACCTTTTGGGAGGGGAGACCCAGTACTTC. Filled out from reference TRBV28 and TRBJ2-5, the complete variable domain reads DVKVTQSSRYLVKRTGEKVFLECVQDMDHENMFWYRQDPGLGLRLIYFSYDVKMKEKGDIPEGYSVSREKKERFSLILESASTNQTSMYLCASSFHLLGGETQYFGPGTRLLVL.